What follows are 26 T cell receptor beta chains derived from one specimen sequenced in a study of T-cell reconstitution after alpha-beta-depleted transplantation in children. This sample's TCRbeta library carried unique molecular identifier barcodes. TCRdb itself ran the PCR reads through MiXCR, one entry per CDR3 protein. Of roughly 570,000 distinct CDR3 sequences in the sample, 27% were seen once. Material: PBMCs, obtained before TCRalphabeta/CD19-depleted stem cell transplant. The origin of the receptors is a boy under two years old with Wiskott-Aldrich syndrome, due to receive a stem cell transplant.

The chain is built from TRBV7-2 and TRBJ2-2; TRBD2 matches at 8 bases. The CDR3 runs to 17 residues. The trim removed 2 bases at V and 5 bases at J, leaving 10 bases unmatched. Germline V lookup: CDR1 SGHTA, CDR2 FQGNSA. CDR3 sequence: CASSLFHGRAGTGELFF. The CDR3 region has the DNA TGTGCCAGCAGCTTATTCCACGGGAGGGCCGGGACCGGGGAGCTGTTTTTT.

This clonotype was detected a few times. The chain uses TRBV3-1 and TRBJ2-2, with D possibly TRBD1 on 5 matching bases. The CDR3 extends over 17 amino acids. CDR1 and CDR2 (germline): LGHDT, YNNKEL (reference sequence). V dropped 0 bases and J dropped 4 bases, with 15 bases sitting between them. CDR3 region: CASSQDLVTAGTGELFF. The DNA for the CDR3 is TGTGCCAGCAGCCAAGATCTGGTGACAGCAGGCACCGGGGAGCTGTTTTTT.

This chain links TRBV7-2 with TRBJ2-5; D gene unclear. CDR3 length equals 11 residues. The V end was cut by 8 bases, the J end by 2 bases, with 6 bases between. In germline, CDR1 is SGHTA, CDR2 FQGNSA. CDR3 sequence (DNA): TGTGCCAGCGCTCGACAAGAGACCCAGTACTTC. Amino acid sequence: CASARQETQYF.

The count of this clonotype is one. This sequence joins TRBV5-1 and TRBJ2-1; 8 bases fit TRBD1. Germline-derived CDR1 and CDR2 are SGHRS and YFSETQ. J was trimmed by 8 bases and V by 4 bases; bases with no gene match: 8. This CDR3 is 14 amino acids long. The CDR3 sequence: CASSMMDRADEQFF. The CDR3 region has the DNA TGCGCCAGCAGCATGATGGACAGGGCGGATGAGCAGTTCTTC. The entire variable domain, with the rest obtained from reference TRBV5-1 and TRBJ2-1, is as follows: KAGVTQTPRYLIKTRGQQVTLSCSPISGHRSVSWYQQTPGQGLQFLFEYFSETQRNKGNFPGRFSGRQFSNSRSEMNVSTLELGDSALYLCASSMMDRADEQFFGPGTRLTVL.

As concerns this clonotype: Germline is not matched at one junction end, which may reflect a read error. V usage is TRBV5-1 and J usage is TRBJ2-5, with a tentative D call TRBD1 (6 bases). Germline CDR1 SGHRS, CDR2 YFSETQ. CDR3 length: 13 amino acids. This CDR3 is CSSSLWGQETQYF. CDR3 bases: TGCTCCAGCAGCTTGTGGGGGCAGGAGACCCAGTACTTC.

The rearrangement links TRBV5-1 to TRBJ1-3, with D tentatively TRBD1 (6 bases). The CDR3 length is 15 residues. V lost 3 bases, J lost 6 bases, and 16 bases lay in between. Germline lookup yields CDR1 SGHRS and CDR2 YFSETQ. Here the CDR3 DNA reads TGCGCCAGCAGCTCGATGACAGGCGGGCTAAACACCATATATTTT. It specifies CASSSMTGGLNTIYF.

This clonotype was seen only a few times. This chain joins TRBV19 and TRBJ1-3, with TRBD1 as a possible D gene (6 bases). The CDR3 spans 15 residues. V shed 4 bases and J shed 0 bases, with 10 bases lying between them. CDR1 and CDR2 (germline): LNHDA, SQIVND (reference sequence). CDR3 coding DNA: TGTGCCAGTAGTACAACAGGGTCCTCTGGAAACACCATATATTTT. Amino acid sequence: CASSTTGSSGNTIYF.

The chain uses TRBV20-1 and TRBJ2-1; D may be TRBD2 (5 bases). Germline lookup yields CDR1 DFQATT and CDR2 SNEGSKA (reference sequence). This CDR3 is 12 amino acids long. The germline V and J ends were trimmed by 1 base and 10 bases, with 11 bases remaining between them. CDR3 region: CSARVRGREQFF. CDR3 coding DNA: TGCAGTGCTAGAGTACGGGGAAGGGAGCAGTTCTTC.

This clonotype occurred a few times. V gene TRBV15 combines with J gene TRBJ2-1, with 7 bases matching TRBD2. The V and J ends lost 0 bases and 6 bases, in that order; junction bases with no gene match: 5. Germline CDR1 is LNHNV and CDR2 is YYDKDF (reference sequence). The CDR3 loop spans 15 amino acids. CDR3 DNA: TGTGCCACCAGCAGAGACAGGACTAGTTCCAATGAGCAGTTCTTC. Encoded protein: CATSRDRTSSNEQFF.

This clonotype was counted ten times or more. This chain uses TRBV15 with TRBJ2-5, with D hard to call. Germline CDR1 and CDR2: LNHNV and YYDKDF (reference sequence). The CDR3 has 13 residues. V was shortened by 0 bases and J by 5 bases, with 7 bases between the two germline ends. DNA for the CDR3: TGTGCCACCAGCAGAGATGCGTGGGAGACCCAGTACTTC. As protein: CATSRDAWETQYF.

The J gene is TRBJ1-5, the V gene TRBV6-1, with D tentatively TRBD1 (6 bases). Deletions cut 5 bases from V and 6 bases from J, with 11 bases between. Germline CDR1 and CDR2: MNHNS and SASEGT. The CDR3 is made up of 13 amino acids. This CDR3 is CASSRTDPQPQHF. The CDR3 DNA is TGTGCCAGCAGTCGGACAGATCCTCAGCCCCAGCATTTT.

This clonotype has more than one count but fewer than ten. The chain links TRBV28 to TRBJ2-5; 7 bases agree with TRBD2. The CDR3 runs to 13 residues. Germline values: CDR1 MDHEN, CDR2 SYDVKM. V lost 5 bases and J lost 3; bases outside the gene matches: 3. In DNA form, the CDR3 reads TGTGCCAGCAGTCCCGGGACTAAAGAGACCCAGTACTTC. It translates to CASSPGTKETQYF.

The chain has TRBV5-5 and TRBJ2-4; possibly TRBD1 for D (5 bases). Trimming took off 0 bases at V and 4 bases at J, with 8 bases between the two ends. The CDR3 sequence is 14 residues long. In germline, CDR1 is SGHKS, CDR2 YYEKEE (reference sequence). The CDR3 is CASSLGAGKNIQYF. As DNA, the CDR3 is TGTGCCAGCAGCTTGGGGGCAGGGAAAAACATTCAGTACTTC.

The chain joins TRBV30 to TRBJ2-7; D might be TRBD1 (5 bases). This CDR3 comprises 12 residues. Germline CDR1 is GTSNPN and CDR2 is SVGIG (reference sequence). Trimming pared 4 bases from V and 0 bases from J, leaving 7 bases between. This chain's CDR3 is CAWTQDSYEQYF. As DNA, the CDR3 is TGTGCCTGGACACAGGACTCCTACGAGCAGTACTTC.

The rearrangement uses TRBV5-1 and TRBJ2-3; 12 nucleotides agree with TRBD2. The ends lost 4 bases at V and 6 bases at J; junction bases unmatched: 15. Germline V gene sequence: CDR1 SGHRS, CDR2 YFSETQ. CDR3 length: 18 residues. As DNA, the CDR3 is TGCGCCAGCAGCGGCACTAGCGGGAGGACTATCCATCACGATACGCAGTATTTT. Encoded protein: CASSGTSGRTIHHDTQYF.

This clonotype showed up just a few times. The CDR3 sequence: CSAPGLAGEGRDIQYF. CDR3 nucleotides: TGCAGTGCTCCCGGACTAGCGGGAGAAGGCCGTGACATTCAGTACTTC. The chain employs TRBV20-1 and TRBJ2-4; 13 bases are shared with TRBD2. CDR1 is DFQATT, CDR2 SNEGSKA, per germline (reference sequence). The J segment lost 8 bases and the V segment lost 5 bases, leaving 12 bases of the junction unmatched. The CDR3 is 16 residues long.

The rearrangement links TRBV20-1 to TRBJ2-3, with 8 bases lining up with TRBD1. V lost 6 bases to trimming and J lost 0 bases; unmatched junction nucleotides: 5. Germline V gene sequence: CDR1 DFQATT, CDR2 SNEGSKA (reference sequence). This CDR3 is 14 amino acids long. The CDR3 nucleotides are TGCAGTGCCTGGGACAGGCCTAGCACAGATACGCAGTATTTT. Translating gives CSAWDRPSTDTQYF.

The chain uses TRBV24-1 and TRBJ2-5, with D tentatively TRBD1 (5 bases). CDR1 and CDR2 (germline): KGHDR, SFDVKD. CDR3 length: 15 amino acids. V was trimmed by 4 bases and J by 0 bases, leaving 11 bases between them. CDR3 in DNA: TGTGCCACCAGTGAGGCTACAGGATACCAAGAGACCCAGTACTTC. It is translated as CATSEATGYQETQYF.

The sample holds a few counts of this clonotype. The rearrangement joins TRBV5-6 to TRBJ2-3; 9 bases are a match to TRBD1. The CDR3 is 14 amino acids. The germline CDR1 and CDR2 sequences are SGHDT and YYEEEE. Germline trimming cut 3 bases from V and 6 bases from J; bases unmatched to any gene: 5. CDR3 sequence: CASSYGTGLDTQYF. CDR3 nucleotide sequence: TGTGCCAGCAGCTACGGGACAGGGTTGGATACGCAGTATTTT.

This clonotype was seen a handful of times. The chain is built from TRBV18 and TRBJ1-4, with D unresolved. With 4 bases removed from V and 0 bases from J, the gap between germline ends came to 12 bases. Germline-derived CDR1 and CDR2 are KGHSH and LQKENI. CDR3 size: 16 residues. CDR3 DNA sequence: TGTGCCAGCTCACTTCTGCCCGGGACAACTAATGAAAAACTGTTTTTT. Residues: CASSLLPGTTNEKLFF.

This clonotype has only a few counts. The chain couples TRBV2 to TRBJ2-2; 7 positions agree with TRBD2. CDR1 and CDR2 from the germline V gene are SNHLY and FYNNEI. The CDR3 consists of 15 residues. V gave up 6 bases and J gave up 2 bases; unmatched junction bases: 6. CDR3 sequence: CASRTGLSNTGELFF. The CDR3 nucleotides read TGTGCCAGCAGGACGGGACTATCAAACACCGGGGAGCTGTTTTTT.

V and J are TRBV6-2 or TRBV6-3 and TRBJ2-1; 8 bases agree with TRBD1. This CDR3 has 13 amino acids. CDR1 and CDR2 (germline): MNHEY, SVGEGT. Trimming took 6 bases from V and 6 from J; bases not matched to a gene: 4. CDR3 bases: TGTGCCAGCAGCCACGGGACAGGCAATGAGCAGTTCTTC. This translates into CASSHGTGNEQFF.

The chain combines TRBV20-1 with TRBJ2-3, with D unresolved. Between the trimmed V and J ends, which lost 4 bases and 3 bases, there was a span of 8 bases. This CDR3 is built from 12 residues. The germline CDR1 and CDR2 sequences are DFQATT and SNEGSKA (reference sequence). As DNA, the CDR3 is TGCAGTGCTAAGGCGGAAACAGATACGCAGTATTTT. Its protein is CSAKAETDTQYF.

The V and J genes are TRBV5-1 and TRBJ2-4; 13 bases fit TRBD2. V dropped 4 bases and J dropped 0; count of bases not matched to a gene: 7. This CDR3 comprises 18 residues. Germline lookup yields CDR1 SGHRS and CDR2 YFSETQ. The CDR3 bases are TGCGCCAGCAGCGAGGGACTAGCGGGACGCAAAGCCAAAAACATTCAGTACTTC. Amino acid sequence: CASSEGLAGRKAKNIQYF.

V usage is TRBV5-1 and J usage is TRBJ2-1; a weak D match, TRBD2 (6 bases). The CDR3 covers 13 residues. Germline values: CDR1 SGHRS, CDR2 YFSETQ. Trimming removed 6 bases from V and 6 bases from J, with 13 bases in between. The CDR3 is CASTTGVGNEQFF. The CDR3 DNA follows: TGCGCCAGCACCACGGGGGTGGGCAATGAGCAGTTCTTC.

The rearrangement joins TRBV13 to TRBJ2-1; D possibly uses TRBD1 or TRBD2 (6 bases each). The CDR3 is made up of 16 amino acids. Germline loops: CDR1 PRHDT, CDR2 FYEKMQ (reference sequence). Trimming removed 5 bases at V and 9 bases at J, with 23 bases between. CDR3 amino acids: CASSPQGRTEKSEQFF. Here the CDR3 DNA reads TGTGCCAGCAGCCCCCAGGGGAGGACAGAAAAAAGTGAGCAGTTCTTC.